The 22 T cell receptor beta chains presented below share a single source sample, sequenced in a study of T cell changes during pregnancy in multiple sclerosis. Using immunoSEQ multiplex PCR, the repertoire was profiled, and TCRdb retains in-frame clones only, with some absent. In the table there are around 35,000 clones, about 90% of which are singletons. Material: CD4+ T cells from peripheral blood mononuclear cells, obtained after pregnancy. The receptors originated from a female donor with multiple sclerosis, enrolled in a pregnancy study.

The V and J genes are TRBV2 and TRBJ1-2; 8 nucleotides line up with TRBD1. V was pared by 5 bases and J by 6 bases, with 8 bases of the junction left unmatched. Germline lookup yields CDR1 SNHLY and CDR2 FYNNEI. The CDR3 is 14 residues long. For the CDR3, the DNA is TGTGCCAGCAGTTCCGACAGGGGCGAGCATGGCTACACCTTC. Its translation is CASSSDRGEHGYTF.

The chain is built from TRBV5-4 and TRBJ2-3; D remains unclear. The CDR3 is 13 amino acids. The V gene lost 1 base and the J gene lost 3 bases, with 6 bases spanning the gap. Germline assignment: CDR1 SGHNT and CDR2 YYREEE (reference sequence). CDR3 in amino acids: CASSLFATDTQYF. The CDR3 region has the DNA TGTGCCAGCAGCTTGTTTGCGACAGATACGCAGTATTTT.

The chain combines TRBV5-5 with TRBJ2-2, with 11 positions matching TRBD1. The CDR3 totals 18 residues. Germline CDR1 SGHKS, CDR2 YYEKEE (reference sequence). V lost 3 bases to trimming and J lost 6 bases; unmatched junction nucleotides: 13. The CDR3 sequence: CASSSTYAGTGGSGELFF. Here the CDR3 DNA reads TGTGCCAGCAGCTCGACTTACGCCGGGACAGGGGGTTCCGGGGAGCTGTTTTTT.

The gene calls are TRBV19 and TRBJ2-2; D is unresolved. Germline lookup yields CDR1 LNHDA and CDR2 SQIVND (reference sequence). Between the trimmed V and J ends, which lost 7 bases and 2 bases, there was a span of 14 bases. The CDR3 has 15 residues. The CDR3 DNA follows: TGTGCCAGTACTGGAGACGGTCGAAACACCGGGGAGCTGTTTTTT. Translation gives CASTGDGRNTGELFF.

The V gene is TRBV29-1, the J gene TRBJ2-6; TRBD2 might be the D (5 bases). This CDR3 has 15 amino acids. The germline CDR1 and CDR2 sequences are SQVTM and ANQGSEA. Trimming took off 4 bases at V and 2 bases at J, with 12 bases between the two ends. CDR3 bases: TGCAGCGTTGGCCCCGTCGGGGCTGGGGCCAACGTCCTGACTTTC. This encodes CSVGPVGAGANVLTF.

The chain carries TRBV9 and TRBJ2-5; 10 bases fit TRBD1. The CDR3 is made up of 16 amino acids. V dropped 0 bases and J dropped 5; count of bases not matched to a gene: 7. Germline values: CDR1 SGDLS, CDR2 YYNGEE. The CDR3 DNA follows: TGTGCCAGCAGCGTAGAAGATCGGGACAGGGGCGAGACCCAGTACTTC. Its translation is CASSVEDRDRGETQYF.

J is TRBJ1-1 and V is TRBV28; D gene ambiguous. CDR1 is MDHEN and CDR2 is SYDVKM in the germline V gene. Trimming shortened V by 6 bases and J by 1 base, and 12 bases separated the two germline ends. This CDR3 has 14 residues. CDR3 in amino acids: CASSLWTENTEAFF. Written as DNA, the CDR3 is TGTGCCAGCAGCCTTTGGACTGAGAACACTGAAGCTTTCTTT.

V and J are TRBV4-3 and TRBJ2-4; D perhaps matches TRBD1 (5 bases). CDR3 length equals 17 residues. CDR1 LGHNA and CDR2 YSLEER come from the germline V gene. V shed 0 bases and J shed 8 bases, with 20 bases lying between them. This CDR3 is CASSQDRQGARMDIQYF. Here the CDR3 DNA reads TGCGCCAGCAGCCAAGACCGTCAAGGGGCGCGGATGGACATTCAGTACTTC.

This clone was observed once. V usage is TRBV14 and J usage is TRBJ2-2; 14 nucleotides agree with TRBD2. The CDR3 covers 15 residues. V lost 4 bases, J lost 5 bases, and 0 bases stayed unmatched. CDR1 and CDR2 (germline): SGHDN, FVKESK. The CDR3 sequence: CASSRTSGRTGELFF. The CDR3 DNA reads TGTGCCAGCAGCCGGACTAGCGGGAGGACCGGGGAGCTGTTTTTT.

The chain has TRBV7-2 and TRBJ2-1; possibly TRBD2 for D (6 bases). CDR3 length equals 12 residues. The V end was cut by 5 bases, the J end by 10 bases, with 12 bases between. Germline values: CDR1 SGHTA, CDR2 FQGNSA. The CDR3 coding sequence is TGTGCCAGCAGCGTTAGCGGAAAGGAGCAGTTCTTC. This translates into CASSVSGKEQFF.

The rearrangement uses TRBV30 and TRBJ2-3, with TRBD2 matching over 11 bases. Germline assignment: CDR1 GTSNPN and CDR2 SVGIG (reference sequence). Trimming at V came to 3 bases and at J to 3 bases, leaving 5 bases not matched to a gene. The CDR3 consists of 15 residues. The CDR3 DNA reads as TGTGCCTGGAGCGAACTAGCGGGAGTTACAGATACGCAGTATTTT. It yields the protein CAWSELAGVTDTQYF.

The chain is built from TRBV2 and TRBJ1-1; 10 bases align to TRBD1. Unmatched junction bases numbered 10, after V lost 2 bases and J lost 10 bases. Germline CDR1 and CDR2: SNHLY and FYNNEI. CDR3 size: 15 residues. The CDR3 coding sequence is TGTGCCAGCAGTGAACACGCGACAGGGGGCGTTGTAGCTTTCTTT. Translated: CASSEHATGGVVAFF.

This rearrangement joins TRBV5-1 to TRBJ2-7; 9 nucleotides align to TRBD2. This CDR3 region has 15 residues. Germline values: CDR1 SGHRS, CDR2 YFSETQ. Losses at the gene ends were 1 base for V and 7 bases for J; bases not matched to a gene: 9. In nucleotides, the CDR3 is TGCGCCAGCAGCTTGATCGGCGGGGGGGCCGAGGAGCAGTACTTC. Its translation is CASSLIGGGAEEQYF.

The chain has TRBV6-5 and TRBJ2-2; D possibly corresponds to TRBD1 (6 bases). The CDR3 consists of 15 residues. V was shortened by 3 bases and J by 5 bases, with 13 bases between the two germline ends. Germline CDR1 MNHEY, CDR2 SVGAGI. CDR3 protein: CASSYIRGRTGELFF. The CDR3 coding sequence is TGTGCCAGCAGTTATATCAGGGGCCGAACCGGGGAGCTGTTTTTT.

This chain joins TRBV7-3 and TRBJ2-2; 9 bases match TRBD1. The CDR3 runs 15 residues. The ends lost 9 bases at V and 7 bases at J; junction bases unmatched: 12. Germline CDR1 and CDR2: SGHTA and FQGTGA. CDR3 coding DNA: TGTGCCAGTCGGCAGGGACAGGGACTTGGCGGGGAGCTGTTTTTT. It codes for CASRQGQGLGGELFF.

The rearrangement uses TRBV7-6 and TRBJ1-5, with 7 positions matching TRBD1. Trimming at V came to 1 base and at J to 6 bases, leaving 0 bases not matched to a gene. Germline V gene sequence: CDR1 SGHVS, CDR2 FNYEAQ. The CDR3 length is 13 residues. This CDR3 is CASSLGQGQPQHF. CDR3 nucleotides: TGTGCCAGCAGCTTAGGACAGGGTCAGCCCCAGCATTTT.

The CDR3 DNA sequence: TGTGCCAGCTCACCGGCCCGGGTTGCGGGGCAAGAGACCCAGTACTTC. It is translated as CASSPARVAGQETQYF. V is TRBV18 and J is TRBJ2-5, with D possibly TRBD2 on 6 matching bases. Germline CDR1 and CDR2: KGHSH and LQKENI. The V end was cut by 3 bases, the J end by 2 bases, with 16 bases between. The CDR3 has 16 amino acids.

This clone was observed a single time. The V gene is TRBV5-1, the J gene TRBJ2-1; 11 bases agree with TRBD2. CDR1 SGHRS and CDR2 YFSETQ come from the germline V gene. The CDR3 is made up of 14 amino acids. V lost 0 bases, J lost 10 bases, and 3 bases stayed unmatched. The CDR3: CASSLGLAGSEQFF. CDR3 nucleotide sequence: TGCGCCAGCAGCTTGGGACTAGCGGGGAGCGAGCAGTTCTTC.

This clone was recorded a few times. The V gene is TRBV19, the J gene TRBJ2-3; D might be TRBD1 (6 bases). The V end lost 6 bases, the J end lost 8 bases, and 21 bases lay between the germline ends. This CDR3 spans 15 amino acids. From germline, CDR1 is LNHDA and CDR2 SQIVND (reference sequence). The CDR3 DNA reads TGTGCCAGTAGCCGCACTAGGTGGGACATAGGTACGCAGTATTTT. Encoded protein: CASSRTRWDIGTQYF.

The V gene is TRBV7-9, the J gene TRBJ2-3, with a tentative D call TRBD2 (6 bases). V was shortened by 5 bases and J by 4 bases, with 13 bases between the two germline ends. This CDR3 spans 14 amino acids. Germline assignment: CDR1 SEHNR and CDR2 FQNEAQ (reference sequence). CDR3: CASSRTREPDTQYF. CDR3 in DNA: TGTGCCAGCAGCCGTACCCGGGAGCCAGATACGCAGTATTTT. Variable domain in full (rest from reference TRBV7-9 and TRBJ2-3): DTGVSQNPRHKITKRGQNVTFRCDPISEHNRLYWYRQTLGQGPEFLTYFQNEAQLEKSRLLSDRFSAERPKGSFSTLEIQRTEQGDSAMYLCASSRTREPDTQYFGPGTRLTVL.

The J gene is TRBJ2-7, the V gene TRBV2, with 16 bases aligning to TRBD2. CDR1 SNHLY and CDR2 FYNNEI come from the germline V gene. This CDR3 is 18 amino acids long. J gave up 0 bases and V 6 bases, and 8 bases lay outside the gene matches. The chain's CDR3 is CASSRGLAGGRVSYEQYF. As DNA, the CDR3 is TGTGCCAGCAGCCGGGGACTAGCGGGGGGGCGGGTCTCCTACGAGCAGTACTTC.

This clone has only a few counts. This chain links TRBV25-1 with TRBJ1-1; 7 nucleotides match TRBD1. Germline CDR1 MGHDK, CDR2 SYGVNS. V dropped 8 bases and J dropped 6; count of bases not matched to a gene: 9. The CDR3 covers 13 residues. Here the CDR3 DNA reads TGTGCCAGCGAAGACAGGGCAAAAGCTGAAGCTTTCTTT. Its translation: CASEDRAKAEAFF.